Presented here are 29 T cell receptor beta chains from one specimen sequenced in a study of blood T cell repertoires in COVID-19. The table came from immunoSEQ multiplex PCR; TCRdb's copy has only in-frame clones and leaves some out. The table includes a few hundred thousand clones, about 91% detected once. Sequenced: peripheral blood. The receptor source for this set is a woman aged 25 to 39 who had recovered from COVID-19.

This chain uses TRBV30 with TRBJ2-2, with 9 bases that match TRBD1. The germline V gene has CDR1 GTSNPN and CDR2 SVGIG (reference sequence). J was trimmed by 5 bases and V by 3 bases; bases with no gene match: 4. The CDR3 is 14 amino acids. CDR3 bases: TGTGCCTGGAGGAAGACAGGGGGGACCGGGGAGCTGTTTTTT. This translates into CAWRKTGGTGELFF.

This rearrangement joins TRBV6-1 to TRBJ1-4, with 7 positions matching TRBD1. Germline lookup yields CDR1 MNHNS and CDR2 SASEGT. The V segment lost 3 bases and the J segment 6 bases; nucleotides outside the gene matches: 4. The CDR3 runs to 14 residues. CDR3 protein: CASSDRQGDEKLFF. The CDR3 DNA follows: TGTGCCAGCAGTGACAGACAGGGCGATGAAAAACTGTTTTTT.

The rearrangement uses TRBV2 and TRBJ1-2; possibly TRBD1 for D (6 bases). CDR3 length equals 13 residues. V was shortened by 11 bases and J by 2 bases, with 15 bases between the two germline ends. CDR1 and CDR2 (germline): SNHLY, FYNNEI. CDR3 DNA: TGTGCCTTGGAGACAGGAGAAAACTATGGCTACACCTTC. The encoded protein is CALETGENYGYTF. Combining the CDR3 with reference TRBV2 and TRBJ1-2 gives the whole variable domain EPEVTQTPSHQVTQMGQEVILRCVPISNHLYFYWYRQILGQKVEFLVSFYNNEISEKSEIFDDQFSVERPDGSNFTLKIRSTKLEDSAMYFCALETGENYGYTFGSGTRLTVV.

Only one count was recorded for this clone. The gene calls are TRBV10-3 and TRBJ1-2; 7 bases align to TRBD1. Germline CDR1 is ENHRY and CDR2 is SYGVKD. The CDR3 covers 16 residues. The J segment lost 5 bases and the V segment lost 0 bases, leaving 9 bases of the junction unmatched. CDR3 nucleotide sequence: TGTGCCATCAGTGAGTCGACCCGACAGGGTGGATATGGCTACACCTTC. This encodes CAISESTRQGGYGYTF.

V is TRBV15 and J is TRBJ1-5; 7 nucleotides align to TRBD1. From germline, CDR1 is LNHNV and CDR2 YYDKDF (reference sequence). CDR3 size: 17 residues. V lost 2 bases, J lost 1 base, and 8 bases stayed unmatched. CDR3 in amino acids: CATSRSSGTVSNQPQHF. The CDR3 DNA reads TGTGCCACCAGCAGATCCTCCGGGACAGTAAGCAATCAGCCCCAGCATTTT. The whole variable domain, remainder taken from reference TRBV15 and TRBJ1-5, is DAMVIQNPRYQVTQFGKPVTLSCSQTLNHNVMYWYQQKSSQAPKLLFHYYDKDFNNEADTPDNFQSRRPNTSFCFLDIRSPGLGDTAMYLCATSRSSGTVSNQPQHFGDGTRLSIL.

The chain combines TRBV9 with TRBJ1-5; TRBD1 matches at 9 bases. V lost 2 bases to trimming and J lost 6 bases; unmatched junction nucleotides: 3. Germline CDR1 SGDLS, CDR2 YYNGEE. The length of the CDR3 is 14 residues. CDR3 DNA sequence: TGTGCCAGCAGCGTGGGGACAGGGAGTCAGCCCCAGCATTTT. Its protein is CASSVGTGSQPQHF.

The rearrangement links TRBV10-3 to TRBJ1-2; D is perhaps TRBD1 (5 bases). Germline CDR1 is ENHRY and CDR2 is SYGVKD. Trimming cost V 0 bases and J 4 bases, with 12 bases left between them. The length of the CDR3 is 15 residues. The CDR3 DNA reads as TGTGCCATCAGTGAGTCCTGGGGCGGTAGCTATGGCTACACCTTC. Its protein is CAISESWGGSYGYTF.

J is TRBJ1-3 and V is TRBV27; possibly TRBD1 for D (6 bases). The CDR3 sequence is 16 residues long. Per germline, CDR1 MNHEY and CDR2 SMNVEV (reference sequence). The germline V and J ends were trimmed by 6 bases and 4 bases, with 19 bases remaining between them. CDR3 bases: TGTGCCAGCAGCTCGACTCGGGGGGCGTACGGAAACACCATATATTTT. It yields the protein CASSSTRGAYGNTIYF.

The rearrangement joins TRBV19 to TRBJ1-1; no firm D call. Deletions cut 8 bases from V and 1 base from J, with 14 bases between. The CDR3 loop spans 14 amino acids. The germline V gene has CDR1 LNHDA and CDR2 SQIVND (reference sequence). The CDR3 is CASAGSAGNTEAFF. The CDR3 region has the DNA TGTGCCAGTGCCGGGAGTGCAGGGAACACTGAAGCTTTCTTT.

The chain links TRBV19 to TRBJ1-5; a possible D gene is TRBD1 (5 bases). Trimming stripped 1 base from V and 7 bases from J, with 8 bases between. This CDR3 comprises 13 residues. Germline CDR1 and CDR2: LNHDA and SQIVND (reference sequence). In DNA, the CDR3 is TGTGCCAGTAGTATAGGGGCAGGGCAGCCCCAGCATTTT. This codes for CASSIGAGQPQHF.

The V call is TRBV28, the J call TRBJ2-7; 7 positions agree with TRBD1. Trimming at V came to 3 bases and at J to 3 bases, leaving 8 bases not matched to a gene. Germline values: CDR1 MDHEN, CDR2 SYDVKM. This CDR3 spans 15 amino acids. The CDR3 DNA reads TGTGCCAGCAGTTTGGAGGCAGGGGGACGCTACGAGCAGTACTTC. Translation gives CASSLEAGGRYEQYF.

The J gene is TRBJ2-1, the V gene TRBV6-2 or TRBV6-3; weak D call: TRBD2 (5 bases). CDR1 and CDR2 from the germline V gene are MNHEY and SVGEGT. The CDR3 runs to 14 residues. Deletions cut 2 bases from V and 6 bases from J, with 11 bases between. CDR3 loop: CASSYNFRGNEQFF. In nucleotides, the CDR3 is TGTGCCAGCAGTTACAATTTCCGGGGCAATGAGCAGTTCTTC.

The gene calls are TRBV5-1 and TRBJ1-3; 7 bases are a match to TRBD1. V dropped 3 bases and J dropped 1; count of bases not matched to a gene: 4. Per germline, CDR1 SGHRS and CDR2 YFSETQ. The CDR3 is 15 amino acids. The CDR3 loop is CASSSGGQSGNTIYF. The CDR3 coding sequence is TGCGCCAGCAGCTCAGGGGGACAATCTGGAAACACCATATATTTT.

This chain joins TRBV2 and TRBJ2-7; 7 bases are shared with TRBD1. With V trimmed by 6 bases and J by 2 bases, 10 bases remained unmatched. This CDR3 spans 15 amino acids. Germline V gene sequence: CDR1 SNHLY, CDR2 FYNNEI. The CDR3, as DNA: TGTGCCAGCAGAGCCCCGGGACAGTACACCTACGAGCAGTACTTC. Its translation is CASRAPGQYTYEQYF. Full variable domain (outside the CDR3, taken from reference TRBV2 and TRBJ2-7): EPEVTQTPSHQVTQMGQEVILRCVPISNHLYFYWYRQILGQKVEFLVSFYNNEISEKSEIFDDQFSVERPDGSNFTLKIRSTKLEDSAMYFCASRAPGQYTYEQYFGPGTRLTVT.

V and J are TRBV12-3 or TRBV12-4 and TRBJ1-2; the D gene is possibly TRBD1 (5 bases). The V gene lost 9 bases and the J gene lost 7 bases, with 18 bases spanning the gap. The CDR3 has 13 residues. The CDR3 DNA follows: TGTGCCAGTGTTTTTCAGGGTTCCTTTGGCTACACCTTC. Translating gives CASVFQGSFGYTF.

The V gene is TRBV28, the J gene TRBJ1-1; D not resolved. This CDR3 comprises 12 residues. Looked up from germline, CDR1 is MDHEN and CDR2 is SYDVKM. Trimming removed 1 base from V and 4 bases from J, with 4 bases in between. The CDR3 bases are TGTGCCAGCAGTTTATTCTCCACTGAAGCTTTCTTT. It translates to CASSLFSTEAFF.

The rearrangement links TRBV18 to TRBJ2-6; D is unclear. V dropped 9 bases and J dropped 0 bases, with 6 bases sitting between them. The CDR3 covers 13 residues. In germline, CDR1 is KGHSH, CDR2 LQKENI. CDR3: CASVISGANVLTF. CDR3 nucleotide sequence: TGTGCCAGTGTAATCTCTGGGGCCAACGTCCTGACTTTC.

The chain couples TRBV11-2 to TRBJ2-7; unclear D gene. Trimming took off 7 bases at V and 4 bases at J, with 17 bases between the two ends. The length of the CDR3 is 14 residues. Germline CDR1 SGHAT, CDR2 FQNNGV. The DNA for the CDR3 is TGTGCCAGCAAACGAGGCCCGCCGAGATACGAGCAGTACTTC. This codes for CASKRGPPRYEQYF.

This clone was counted between two and nine times. The chain combines TRBV2 with TRBJ1-5; 9 nucleotides match TRBD1. The CDR3 covers 14 residues. V trimming: 8 bases; J trimming: 10 bases; junction bases outside the gene matches: 12. Germline V lookup: CDR1 SNHLY, CDR2 FYNNEI. The CDR3 spells CASSTGTGSRPQHF. The CDR3 DNA follows: TGTGCCAGCTCCACCGGGACAGGGTCACGACCCCAGCATTTT.

This chain joins TRBV14 and TRBJ2-5, with 8 bases lining up with TRBD1. The CDR3 covers 13 residues. CDR1 is SGHDN, CDR2 FVKESK, per germline. V shed 4 bases, J shed 5 bases, and the junction held 3 bases outside the gene matches. The CDR3 here is CASSPDRAETQYF. The DNA of the CDR3 is TGTGCCAGCAGCCCGGACAGGGCGGAGACCCAGTACTTC. The whole variable domain, remainder taken from reference TRBV14 and TRBJ2-5, is EAGVTQFPSHSVIEKGQTVTLRCDPISGHDNLYWYRRVMGKEIKFLLHFVKESKQDESGMPNNRFLAERTGGTYSTLKVQPAELEDSGVYFCASSPDRAETQYFGPGTRLLVL.

V is TRBV5-1 and J is TRBJ2-2; D might be TRBD1 (5 bases). The CDR3 is 14 residues long. The V gene lost 0 bases and the J gene lost 4 bases, with 7 bases spanning the gap. CDR1 and CDR2 from the germline V gene are SGHRS and YFSETQ. The CDR3 coding sequence is TGCGCCAGCAGCTTGGAGGGGCGCACCGGGGAGCTGTTTTTT. Translated: CASSLEGRTGELFF.

J is TRBJ2-3 and V is TRBV5-8; D call uncertain. The CDR3 extends over 14 amino acids. The V and J ends lost 3 bases and 6 bases respectively, with 14 bases between them. CDR1 and CDR2 (germline): SGHTS, YDEGEE. CDR3 nucleotide sequence: TGTGCCAGCAGCTCCCCAGCTCTAGAGGATACGCAGTATTTT. It encodes CASSSPALEDTQYF.

In its sample, this clone was seen a few times. The CDR3 sequence is CASRALASEQFF. CDR3 DNA: TGTGCCAGTAGGGCACTAGCCAGTGAGCAGTTCTTC. The rearrangement uses TRBV19 and TRBJ2-1, with D possibly matching TRBD2 (6 bases). This CDR3 has 12 amino acids. V dropped 6 bases and J dropped 9 bases, with 12 bases sitting between them. Germline CDR1 and CDR2: LNHDA and SQIVND (reference sequence).

The chain uses TRBV9 and TRBJ2-5; 8 positions agree with TRBD2. V was clipped by 3 bases and J by 5 bases; unmatched bases: 15. Per the germline V gene, CDR1 is SGDLS and CDR2 is YYNGEE. This CDR3 comprises 17 residues. The CDR3 sequence: CASSADGSGGFGETQYF. The CDR3 nucleotides read TGTGCCAGCAGCGCCGATGGGAGCGGGGGATTCGGGGAGACCCAGTACTTC.

This chain uses TRBV9 with TRBJ2-7, with TRBD2 matching 14 bases. Trimming cost V 4 bases and J 4 bases; bases outside gene matches: 4. CDR1 is SGDLS, CDR2 YYNGEE, per germline. The CDR3 sequence is 15 residues long. The DNA for the CDR3 is TGTGCCAGCAGCCCGGGACTAGCGGGGGTGTACGAGCAGTACTTC. As protein: CASSPGLAGVYEQYF.

CDR3 residues: CASSLARRAETQYF. The CDR3 DNA follows: TGCGCCAGCAGCTTGGCCAGGAGGGCCGAGACCCAGTACTTC. V gene TRBV5-1 combines with J gene TRBJ2-5; perhaps TRBD2 as D (6 bases). CDR1 and CDR2 (germline): SGHRS, YFSETQ. CDR3 size: 14 residues. The V end lost 0 bases, the J end lost 5 bases, and 11 bases lay between the germline ends.

The chain couples TRBV7-8 to TRBJ2-3, with 10 bases aligning to TRBD1. The CDR3 consists of 16 residues. With V trimmed by 1 base and J by 8 bases, 9 bases remained unmatched. In germline, CDR1 is SGHVS, CDR2 FQNEAQ. CDR3 residues: CASSLDDRGHGGTQYF. Written as DNA, the CDR3 is TGTGCCAGCAGCTTAGACGACAGGGGGCACGGGGGTACGCAGTATTTT. Looking up the rest from reference TRBV7-8 and TRBJ2-3 gives the full variable domain: GAGVSQSPRYKVAKRGQDVALRCDPISGHVSLFWYQQALGQGPEFLTYFQNEAQLDKSGLPSDRFFAERPEGSVSTLKIQRTQQEDSAVYLCASSLDDRGHGGTQYFGPGTRLTVL.

This clone was counted once. The chain carries TRBV29-1 and TRBJ2-7; 8 bases are shared with TRBD2. After removal of 7 bases from V and 2 bases from J, the junction contained 13 bases not matched to a gene. Germline CDR1 SQVTM, CDR2 ANQGSEA. The CDR3 runs 15 residues. DNA of the CDR3: TGCAGCGCCCTCGGGGATAGCGGGGCACCCTACGAGCAGTACTTC. It specifies CSALGDSGAPYEQYF.

The gene calls are TRBV7-9 and TRBJ2-1; 9 nucleotides agree with TRBD2. CDR3 length equals 16 residues. Germline loops: CDR1 SEHNR, CDR2 FQNEAQ (reference sequence). Trimming took 2 bases from V and 8 from J; bases not matched to a gene: 10. This CDR3 is CASSLPRGGAVDEQFF. The DNA for the CDR3 is TGTGCCAGCAGCTTACCGCGCGGGGGGGCGGTGGATGAGCAGTTCTTC.